The 3 T cell receptor beta chains presented below share a single source sample, sequenced in a study of radiotherapy plus CTLA-4 blockade in lung cancer. Clones were read by immunoSEQ multiplex PCR, and TCRdb kept only the in-frame ones, dropping some. The top ten hold 2% to 2.5% of the sample, which has about 110,000 clones, under 90% seen once. This sample comprised peripheral blood, obtained from a patient treated with radiotherapy plus ipilimumab. The origin of the receptors is a human donor with non-small cell lung cancer that progressed on radiotherapy plus ipilimumab. Some clones in this sample may be carry-over from other donors' samples.

The chain couples TRBV7-2 to TRBJ2-3; no clear D gene. CDR3 length equals 13 residues. CDR1 and CDR2 (germline): SGHTA, FQGNSA. V lost 0 bases and J lost 6, with 7 bases in between. DNA for the CDR3: TGTGCCAGCAGCTTAGCGGCGATGGATACGCAGTATTTT. This sequence encodes CASSLAAMDTQYF. Looking up the rest from reference TRBV7-2 and TRBJ2-3 gives the full variable domain: GAGVSQSPSNKVTEKGKDVELRCDPISGHTALYWYRQSLGQGLEFLIYFQGNSAPDKSGLPSDRFSAERTGGSVSTLTIQRTQQEDSAVYLCASSLAAMDTQYFGPGTRLTVL.

This clone was detected a few times. Different DNA sequences within this sample yield the same CDR3. The chain carries TRBV6-6 and TRBJ1-1; D gene uncertain. The germline V gene has CDR1 MNHNY and CDR2 SVGAGI (reference sequence). Trimming took 4 bases from V and 4 from J, leaving 10 bases between them. This CDR3 is 13 amino acids long. CDR3 loop: CASSWGESTEAFF. CDR3 DNA: TGTGCCAGCAGTTGGGGTGAGAGCACTGAAGCTTTCTTT.

V gene TRBV19 combines with J gene TRBJ1-6; D ambiguous. Germline V gene sequence: CDR1 LNHDA, CDR2 SQIVND (reference sequence). The CDR3 runs 17 residues. V lost 3 bases and J lost 0, with 12 bases in between. The CDR3 nucleotides read TGTGCCAGTAGTATTTCTGCCCGCCGCTCCTATAATTCACCCCTCCACTTT. Translated: CASSISARRSYNSPLHF.